This entry concerns a single TCR beta chain. One junction end disagrees with the germline gene, perhaps due to a read error. This sample was taken from a study of blood T cell repertoires in COVID-19. Whole-study context: Acute and convalescent COVID-19 samples came from the United States, Italy and Spain.

Assay used: immunoSEQ multiplex PCR; TCRdb lists only in-frame clones, some missing. The sample shows about 310,000 clones, approximately 91% of them seen only once. Recovered participants had two consecutive negative NP/OP PCR tests, healthcare professional clearance, or symptom resolution. Germline V gene data show CDR1 as MNHEY and CDR2 as SVGAGI. The CDR3 contains 14 residues. The material sequenced was PBMCs or T cells enriched from blood (not recorded which). The source of this sequence is a man between 60 and 70 years old who had recovered from COVID-19. The chain links TRBV6-5 to TRBJ2-3; 7 bases fit TRBD1. The CDR3: CASGYRGSTDTQYF. The CDR3 DNA sequence: TGTGCCAGCGGTTACAGGGGTAGCACAGATACGCAGTATTTT.